Following are 6 T cell receptor beta chains from one sample sequenced in a study of T cells in Graves' hyperthyroidism and ophthalmopathy. Amplification targeted TCR beta CDR3 regions from RNA transcripts. An initial round of RT-PCR targeting the TCR CDR3 relied on the HTBI primer set. TCRdb recomputed calls from the multiplex PCR reads with MiXCR, one row per CDR3 protein. The data show hundreds of thousands of distinct CDR3 sequences, with around 14% seen just once and 20% to 25% held by the top ten. The material sequenced was blood. The receptors come from a woman under 40 with Graves' hyperthyroidism.

J is TRBJ2-7 and V is TRBV7-8; 7 positions match TRBD2. With V trimmed by 1 base and J by 0 bases, 3 bases remained unmatched. Germline V gives CDR1 SGHVS, CDR2 FQNEAQ. The CDR3 is 15 residues long. In DNA, the CDR3 is TGTGCCAGCAGCTTAGTATGGGACTACTCCTACGAGCAGTACTTC. Translating gives CASSLVWDYSYEQYF.

This clonotype was recorded only once. V gene TRBV20-1 combines with J gene TRBJ2-1, with 9 bases fitting TRBD2. Germline V gene sequence: CDR1 DFQATT, CDR2 SNEGSKA (reference sequence). V shed 6 bases, J shed 6 bases, and the junction held 9 bases outside the gene matches. This CDR3 is 14 amino acids long. The CDR3 bases are TGCAGTGCAAAGTGGAGCGGGAGGAGCAATGAGCAGTTCTTC. Translation: CSAKWSGRSNEQFF.

In its sample, this clonotype was seen many times. The chain links TRBV6-5 to TRBJ1-2, with D hard to call. CDR1 MNHEY and CDR2 SVGAGI come from the germline V gene. Trimming pared 0 bases from V and 4 bases from J, leaving 12 bases between. The CDR3 runs to 15 residues. DNA for the CDR3: TGTGCCAGCAGTTACTCGGCTCCAGCCGGCTATGGCTACACCTTC. It translates to CASSYSAPAGYGYTF.

With respect to this clonotype: A read error may be the cause here, since a much bigger clone is one base away. The CDR3 nucleotides read TGTGCCAGCAGTTTGAATCATGAGACCCAGTACTTC. It specifies CASSLNHETQYF. This chain uses TRBV28 with TRBJ2-5, with D unclear. The CDR3 length is 12 residues. Trimming removed 3 bases at V and 5 bases at J, with 7 bases between. CDR1 MDHEN and CDR2 SYDVKM come from the germline V gene.

Notes on this clonotype: One base away lies a much larger clone, so this may be a sequencing read error. The genes are TRBV6-1 and TRBJ1-4, with a tentative D call TRBD1 (6 bases). CDR1 MNHNS and CDR2 SASEGT come from the germline V gene. The CDR3 sequence is 14 residues long. This CDR3 is CASSEAGADEKLSF. The CDR3 coding sequence is TGTGCCAGCAGTGAAGCGGGGGCAGATGAAAAACTGTCTTTT.

This clonotype came up many times. The chain is built from TRBV28 and TRBJ1-6; D is unclear. CDR1 is MDHEN and CDR2 is SYDVKM in the germline V gene. This CDR3 comprises 13 residues. With 7 bases removed from V and 3 bases from J, the gap between germline ends came to 7 bases. The chain's CDR3 is CASMPGYNSPLHF. The CDR3, as DNA: TGTGCCAGCATGCCAGGCTATAATTCACCCCTCCACTTT.